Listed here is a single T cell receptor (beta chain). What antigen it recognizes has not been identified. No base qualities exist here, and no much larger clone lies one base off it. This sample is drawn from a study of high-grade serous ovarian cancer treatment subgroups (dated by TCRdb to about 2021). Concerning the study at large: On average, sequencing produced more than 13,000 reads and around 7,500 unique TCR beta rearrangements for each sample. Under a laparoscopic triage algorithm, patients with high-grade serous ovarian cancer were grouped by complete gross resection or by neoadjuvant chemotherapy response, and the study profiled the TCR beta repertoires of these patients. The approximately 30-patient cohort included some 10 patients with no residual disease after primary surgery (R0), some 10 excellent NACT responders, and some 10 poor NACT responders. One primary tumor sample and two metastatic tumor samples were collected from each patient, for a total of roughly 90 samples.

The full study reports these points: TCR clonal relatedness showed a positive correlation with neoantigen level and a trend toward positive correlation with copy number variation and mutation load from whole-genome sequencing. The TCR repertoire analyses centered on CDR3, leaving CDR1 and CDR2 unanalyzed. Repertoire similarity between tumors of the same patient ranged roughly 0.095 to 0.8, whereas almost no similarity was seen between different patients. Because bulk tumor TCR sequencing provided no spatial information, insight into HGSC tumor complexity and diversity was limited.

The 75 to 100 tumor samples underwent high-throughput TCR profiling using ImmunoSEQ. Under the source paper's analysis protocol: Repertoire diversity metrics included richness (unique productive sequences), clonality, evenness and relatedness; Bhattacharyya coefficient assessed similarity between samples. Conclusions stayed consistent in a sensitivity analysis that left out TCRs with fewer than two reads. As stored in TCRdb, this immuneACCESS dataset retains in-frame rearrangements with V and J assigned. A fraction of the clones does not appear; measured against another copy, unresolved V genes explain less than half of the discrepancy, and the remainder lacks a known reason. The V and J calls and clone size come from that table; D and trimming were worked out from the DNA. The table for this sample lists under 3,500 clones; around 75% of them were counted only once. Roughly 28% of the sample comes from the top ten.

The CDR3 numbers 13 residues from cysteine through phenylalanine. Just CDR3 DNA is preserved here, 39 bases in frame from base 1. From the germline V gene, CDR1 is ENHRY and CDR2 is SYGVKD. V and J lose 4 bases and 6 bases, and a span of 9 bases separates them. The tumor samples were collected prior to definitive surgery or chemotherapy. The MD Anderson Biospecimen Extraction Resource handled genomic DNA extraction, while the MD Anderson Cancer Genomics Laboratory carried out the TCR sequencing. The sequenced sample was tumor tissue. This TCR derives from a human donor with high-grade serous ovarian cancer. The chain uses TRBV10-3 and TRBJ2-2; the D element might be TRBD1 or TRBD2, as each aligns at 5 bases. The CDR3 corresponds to CAISGGSAGELFF. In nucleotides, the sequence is TGTGCCATCAGTGGGGGGTCTGCCGGGGAGCTGTTTTTT.